This T cell receptor (beta chain) was sequenced during a study of shared clonotypes between healthy human individuals (dated by TCRdb to the early 2020s). Looking at the study overall: Two women and three men aged 18 to 49 years were included in the cohort. For each donor, CD4 naive and CD4 memory were each given three plates, CD8 naive was given two plates, and CD8 memory was given one plate. Leukapheresis yielded between about 0.94 and 9 billion PBMCs per donor. To increase sequencing depth and limit assay-specific biases, different laboratories used diverse techniques to prepare libraries and sequence TCR repertoires. To estimate repertoire size and how much clonotypes are shared between individuals, the study performed deep sequencing of blood TCR repertoires from five healthy adults. Broader findings and caveats from the paper: Naive subsets generally had larger estimated clonotype richness than memory subsets did. Based on pairwise subsampling, the degree of clonotype sharing among donors was expected to be affected by sequencing depth. Sharing across a few donors was observed for roughly 5% of naive CD4, less than 4% of naive CD8, 2% to 2.5% of memory CD4, and approximately 0.41% of memory CD8 clonotypes. Rarefaction of sorted-subset datasets indicated incomplete sequencing despite the large sequencing depth. Only blood was sampled, and tissue TCR repertoires likely differ from those in blood. Compared with non-shared clonotypes, the clonotypes found in all four sorted-subset donors had higher generation probabilities. Because the study included only a small number of donors, the genetic and exposure-history diversity represented was limited.

Using the deep immunoSEQ assay, TCR CDR3 regions were amplified from genomic DNA by multiplex PCR. Extracted genomic DNA from each cell subset was spread evenly across all wells of several immunoSEQ 96-well plates, with each plate serving as a replicate. For sorted subsets, each replicate PCR was loaded with approximately 200 ng genomic DNA, equivalent to some 27,000 T cell genomes. Purified libraries were measured with a Qubit 3.0 fluorometer, size-checked on a Bioanalyzer 2100, and measured again with the KAPA Library Quantification kit. Every immunoSEQ 96-well plate was sequenced on a dedicated single-read 150-cycle Illumina NextSeq 550 flow cell. Under the source paper's analysis protocol: Because the immunoSEQ output held only junctional sequences and lacked quality scores, the filtering could not match the filtering applied to full-length reads. To assign V/J genes and CDR3, sequences were annotated using PyIR, a Python wrapper for IgBLAST v1.9, with IMGT germline references. Any read was removed if the V/J assignment was weak (E-value above 1e-6), the CDR3 was missing, or the read contained stop codons, out-of-frame junctions, or ambiguous translated residues. V3J clonotypes were defined as sequences sharing an identical inferred V gene, J gene, and CDR3 amino acid sequence. Percentage overlap between repertoires was calculated by dividing the number of shared unique clonotypes by the size of the smaller repertoire. Repertoire richness was assessed with RTK rarefaction, the Chao1 estimator, and Recon v2.1 estimates of unobserved clonotypes. OLGA was used to compute generation probabilities for all TCRbeta clonotypes that the gDNA method yielded from several donors. Drawn from immuneACCESS, this table holds only the in-frame rearrangements with V and J called that TCRdb kept. Clones are partly lost; checked studies trace under half to an unresolved V gene and leave the rest unexplained. V, J and clone size reflect that table, while D and trimming were determined from the DNA. The sample table contains around 2,000,000 clones; only one count was recorded for 90% to 95% of them. About 0.13% of the sample is taken by the ten largest.

On this clone: What this receptor recognizes is not known. Base qualities are not provided; no much larger clone lies one nucleotide away.

The CDR3 covers 15 residues, taking in both the cysteine and the phenylalanine. Only the CDR3 portion is preserved as DNA: 45 bases, with reading frame beginning at the first base. Via the germline V gene, CDR1 is SGHTA and CDR2 FQGNSA. V is shortened by 1 base, J by 1 base, and the region joining them spans 7 bases. The donors were healthy, HIV-negative adults with no recently reported acute infections or vaccinations. Every donor was a Caucasian adult living in Nashville, Tennessee, USA. Magnetic negative selection was used to enrich CD4+ T cells, after which naive cells were positively selected on CD45RA and the negative fraction became the memory subset. Blood was collected by leukapheresis, and PBMCs were isolated by Ficoll-Histopaque density gradient centrifugation and then cryopreserved in liquid nitrogen vapor phase. Analytical flow cytometry was used to check the purity and quantity of every magnetically sorted T cell population. Genomic DNA was isolated from every sorted fraction and measured by UV absorbance on a Nanodrop 2000c.

The receptor's source is a man younger than 35 in good health. The V and J segments used are TRBV7-2 and TRBJ2-2; perhaps TRBD1 is the D gene, with 6 bases matching. Sequenced sample: naive CD4+ T cells sorted from blood. The cell subset or site label, read with the paper, signifies: CD45RA+ positively selected. CDR3 protein: CASSLGQVNTGELFF. In nucleotides, the sequence is TGTGCCAGCAGCTTAGGACAGGTGAACACCGGGGAGCTGTTTTTT.